A selection of T cell receptor beta chains follows, all from one sample in a study of CD8 T cells in ankylosing spondylitis. TCRdb reprocessed the 5' RACE reads via MiXCR and lists one record per CDR3 protein. This sample has roughly 86,000 distinct CDR3 sequences, with just under 9% found just once. The sequencing sample was made of blood, either unsorted or a sorted T cell fraction (not recorded which). These receptors all stem from a male donor with ankylosing spondylitis or in good health (not recorded which). Each CDR3 is given with its conserved first and last residue. Each record gives: J gene, D gene, clone size, V gene, CDR3 DNA, CDR3 protein. D genes are given only for firm matches. The listing skips clone size in some rows; elsewhere it reads once, few, many or a size class.

TRBJ1-2,TRBD1,many,TRBV5-6,TGTGCCAGCAGCATGCCGGGACAGGGTTACTATGGCTACACCTTC,CASSMPGQGYYGYTF
TRBJ2-2,TRBD1,many,TRBV5-1,TGCGCCAGCAGCTTGGCCGGAGACAGGGACAGTACCGGGGAGCTGTTTTTT,CASSLAGDRDSTGELFF
TRBJ2-3,TRBD2,many,TRBV5-1,TGCGCCAGCAGCTTGGATGGGACTAGGTCCGATACGCAGTATTTT,CASSLDGTRSDTQYF
TRBJ2-7,TRBD1,many,TRBV12-3/TRBV12-4,TGTGCCAGTCAAATCCAGGGGGCAGGAGAGCAGTACTTC,CASQIQGAGEQYF
TRBJ1-6,.,many,TRBV5-1,TGCGCCAGCAAGGAGGGGGACATTAATTCACCCCTCCACTTT,CASKEGDINSPLHF
TRBJ1-3,.,few,TRBV18,TGTGCCAGCTCACCACCGGTCGGGATCTCTGGAAACACCATATATTTT,CASSPPVGISGNTIYF
TRBJ2-1,TRBD2,.,TRBV3-1,TGTGCCAGCAGCCGTCAGCGGGGTTTCTACAATGAGCAGTTCTTC,CASSRQRGFYNEQFF
TRBJ2-7,.,many,TRBV7-9,TGTGCCAGCAGTTACGAAGTCCCGGGTTCCTACGAGCAGTACTTC,CASSYEVPGSYEQYF
TRBJ2-2,.,many,TRBV7-2,TGTGCCAGCAGCTCAGTGGTGAACACCGGGGAGCTGTTTTTT,CASSSVVNTGELFF
TRBJ2-3,.,many,TRBV5-1,TGCGCCAGCAGCACGCCTGAAAAGATCGATACGCAGTATTTT,CASSTPEKIDTQYF
TRBJ2-3,.,.,TRBV6-2/TRBV6-3,TGTGCCAGCAGTTACTCGACTTTTTTCACAGATACGCAGTATTTT,CASSYSTFFTDTQYF
TRBJ2-7,.,many,TRBV27,TGTGCCAGCAGTTTATACGCCCGCTCGCTGGACGAGCAGTACTTC,CASSLYARSLDEQYF
TRBJ2-7,.,many,TRBV28,TGTGCCAGCAGTTTAGTCCAGGTTTCCTACGAGCAGTACTTC,CASSLVQVSYEQYF
TRBJ2-1,.,many,TRBV15,TGTGCCACCAGCAGAGACCCGACCAGGTACAATGAGCAGTTCTTC,CATSRDPTRYNEQFF
TRBJ1-4,TRBD1,.,TRBV25-1,TGTGCCAGCAGTGAAGGGACAGGGGGCCGAAAACTGTTTTTT,CASSEGTGGRKLFF
TRBJ1-5,TRBD1,few,TRBV7-2,TGTGCCAGCAGCACGACAGGGTGGGGCAATCAGCCCCAGCATTTT,CASSTTGWGNQPQHF
TRBJ2-3,.,few,TRBV20-1,TGCAGTGCTAGAAGCCTAGAGACACCCACCCCCACAGATACGCAGTATTTT,CSARSLETPTPTDTQYF
TRBJ2-5,TRBD1,many,TRBV5-1,TGCGCCAGCAGCTTGGTGCCAGGGGGACAAGAGACCCAGTACTTC,CASSLVPGGQETQYF
TRBJ2-2,TRBD2,.,TRBV20-1,TGCAGTGCTAGAGGGCCTAGCGGGGGGGACGCGAACACCGGGGAGCTGTTTTTT,CSARGPSGGDANTGELFF
TRBJ2-2,.,many,TRBV6-1,TGTGCCAGCAGTGAAGCATGGGGTAGCCCGAACACCGGGGAGCTGTTTTTT,CASSEAWGSPNTGELFF
TRBJ2-5,.,.,TRBV7-2,TGTGCCAGCAGCTTAGTTGGCGGGGCACAAGAGACCCAGTACTTC,CASSLVGGAQETQYF
TRBJ2-2,.,many,TRBV29-1,TGCAGCGAGCCCCTGGCGGCCGGGGAGCTGTTTTTT,CSEPLAAGELFF
TRBJ2-2,TRBD2,.,TRBV7-6,TGTGCCAGCAGCTTAGCGACTAGCAGGACCGGGGAGCTGTTTTTT,CASSLATSRTGELFF
TRBJ2-5,TRBD1,few,TRBV7-9,TGTGCCAGCAGCGGACCGGACAGGGTTGCAGAGACCCAGTACTTC,CASSGPDRVAETQYF
TRBJ2-1,.,.,TRBV15,TGTGCCACCAGCCGATCCGGGACACAAAATTACAATGAGCAGTTCTTC,CATSRSGTQNYNEQFF
TRBJ2-2,.,.,TRBV21-1,TGTGCCAGCAGGGGTGGGGAGAACACCGGGGAGCTGTTTTTT,CASRGGENTGELFF
TRBJ2-5,.,many,TRBV10-3,TGTGCCATCAGTGAAAGGATTCAAGAGACCCAGTACTTC,CAISERIQETQYF
TRBJ2-7,.,many,TRBV2,TGTGCCAGCAGTGAAGGTCTGGGCTACGAGCAGTACTTC,CASSEGLGYEQYF
TRBJ2-7,.,many,TRBV12-3/TRBV12-4,TGTGCCAGCAGTTTAACCGGGCTCCAGCAGTACTTC,CASSLTGLQQYF
TRBJ2-1,.,few,TRBV7-6,TGTGCTAGCAGCCCCCTGGCCGGGACGAACAATGAGCAGTTCTTC,CASSPLAGTNNEQFF
TRBJ1-1,TRBD1,few,TRBV7-9,TGTGCCAGCAGATTGGACAGGAGGAACACTGAAGCTTTCTTT,CASRLDRRNTEAFF
TRBJ2-3,TRBD1,many,TRBV5-1,TGCGCCAGCAGCTTGGGGACAGGTGCTAGCACAGATACGCAGTATTTT,CASSLGTGASTDTQYF
TRBJ1-4,TRBD1,few,TRBV28,TGTGCCAGCAGTCCTCAGGGGCAGGGGGCGGGAGGAAAACTGTTTTTT,CASSPQGQGAGGKLFF
TRBJ1-3,.,many,TRBV3-1,TGTGCCAGCAGCTCCTCTACGGGACAACCTGGAAACACCATATATTTT,CASSSSTGQPGNTIYF
TRBJ2-7,TRBD1,few,TRBV7-9,TGTGCCAGCAGCCCGTTACAGGGGCAATCCTACGAGCAGTACTTC,CASSPLQGQSYEQYF
TRBJ1-1,.,many,TRBV5-1,TGCGCCAGCAGCCCAAACCGGGGCACTGAAGCTTTCTTT,CASSPNRGTEAFF
TRBJ2-1,TRBD2,many,TRBV5-1,TGCGCCAGCAGCGGACTAGCGACCTACAATGAGCAGTTCTTC,CASSGLATYNEQFF
TRBJ2-3,TRBD1,many,TRBV5-1,TGCGCCAGCAGCTTGCGGACAGGGGGAACAACAGATACGCAGTATTTT,CASSLRTGGTTDTQYF
TRBJ2-5,TRBD2,many,TRBV12-3/TRBV12-4,TGTGCCAGCAGTAGGACTAGCGGCGCCCAAGAGACCCAGTACTTC,CASSRTSGAQETQYF
TRBJ2-4,TRBD2,many,TRBV5-1,TGCGCCAGCAGCTTGGTCGGGACTAGAGACATTCAGTACTTC,CASSLVGTRDIQYF
TRBJ1-5,.,many,TRBV28,TGTGCCAGCAGTATTAATCAGCCCCAGCATTTT,CASSINQPQHF
TRBJ1-4,.,few,TRBV20-1,TGCAGTGCGAGTAGGGCAGGAGGGCATGAAAAACTGTTTTTT,CSASRAGGHEKLFF
TRBJ2-3,.,many,TRBV7-2,TGTGCCAGCACCCTGGTTGGAGATACGCAGTATTTT,CASTLVGDTQYF
TRBJ2-1,TRBD2,many,TRBV20-1,TGCAGTGCTAGAGTGGCTAGCGGGGGGGGCTCCTACAATGAGCAGTTCTTC,CSARVASGGGSYNEQFF
TRBJ2-1,.,few,TRBV11-1,TGTGCCAGCAGCTTAGTGGTCGGGGGTCAGCAGTTCTTC,CASSLVVGGQQFF
TRBJ2-2,.,.,TRBV19,TGTGCCAGTAGTATTCAGGGACAGAACACCGGGGAGCTGTTTTTT,CASSIQGQNTGELFF
TRBJ2-5,TRBD2,few,TRBV28,TGTGCCAGCAGCCCTCCCGGGACTAGCGGGGAAAAAGAGACCCAGTACTTC,CASSPPGTSGEKETQYF
TRBJ1-6,TRBD1,many,TRBV3-1,TGTGCCAGCAGCCGAAGAGGCTGGGACAGCAGAGTAAATAATTCACCCCTCCACTTT,CASSRRGWDSRVNNSPLHF
TRBJ2-3,.,.,TRBV15,TGTGCCGCCAGCAGAGATTCCACGGACACAGATACGCAGTATTTT,CAASRDSTDTDTQYF
TRBJ2-7,.,.,TRBV7-9,TGTGCCAGCAGCGGTCGGCAGACCTACGAGCAGTACTTC,CASSGRQTYEQYF